The present entry profiles one T cell receptor (beta chain) with its context. The entry originates in a study of CD8+CD57+ T cells in acquired aplastic anemia. Study in general: Sorted CD4+ and CD8+ cells gave a mean 3.2 ug DNA, range about 0.19 to 27.4 ug.

Germline lookup yields CDR1 LNHNV and CDR2 YYDKDF (reference sequence). The CDR3 covers 13 residues. Deletions cut 11 bases from V and 7 bases from J, with 17 bases between. TCR beta VDJ and CDR3 were profiled, and genomic DNA was the template. A single record per CDR3 protein comes from TCRdb applying MiXCR to the reads. This table holds some 180,000 distinct CDR3 sequences, approximately 46% found once. This chain uses TRBV15 with TRBJ1-4; D might be TRBD1 (5 bases). The sequence came from a human donor in good health. Material: sorted CD4+, CD8+, or CD8+CD57+ T cells (not recorded which) from PBMCs. The CDR3 DNA reads TGTGCCTCGCGCTACGGGGCAGGTGAAAAACTGTTTTTT. This gives the protein CASRYGAGEKLFF.